These T cell receptor beta chains were read from a single sample in a study of beta chain features in type 1 diabetes. Assay: immunoSEQ multiplex PCR; the TCRdb copy retains only in-frame clones and omits some. The table includes tens of thousands of clones, around 71% detected once. Material: Tregs from blood. The source is a woman under 30 with type 1 diabetes. Both conserved end residues are part of each CDR3. The D gene is left open where the match is weak. Size tells how often a clone was seen (once, few, many) or the class of an expanded clone, and some rows leave it out.

D gene: -; V gene: TRBV7-9; J gene: TRBJ2-1; clone size: -; CDR3 DNA: TGTGCCAGCAGCTTGAGGCAGGGCCCCGATGAGCAGTTCTTC; CDR3 protein: CASSLRQGPDEQFF
D gene: TRBD2; V gene: TRBV29-1; J gene: TRBJ2-3; clone size: -; CDR3 DNA: TGCAGCGCCCAAAGGACTAGCGGGGGGACCCCAGATACGCAGTATTTT; CDR3 protein: CSAQRTSGGTPDTQYF
D gene: -; V gene: TRBV10-3; J gene: TRBJ2-7; clone size: medium-sized; CDR3 DNA: TGTGCCATCAGTGCGCGGGGTCAGGACGAGCAGTACTTC; CDR3 protein: CAISARGQDEQYF
D gene: -; V gene: TRBV7-9; J gene: TRBJ1-5; clone size: -; CDR3 DNA: TGTGCCAGCAGCTTAGCTCTAGGGGAAGGACAGCCCCAGCATTTT; CDR3 protein: CASSLALGEGQPQHF
D gene: -; V gene: TRBV11-3; J gene: TRBJ1-2; clone size: -; CDR3 DNA: TGTGCCAGCAGCTCCTACAGGGCTAACTATGGCTACACCTTC; CDR3 protein: CASSSYRANYGYTF
D gene: -; V gene: TRBV6-1; J gene: TRBJ2-3; clone size: -; CDR3 DNA: TGTGCCAGCAGTGAATTTTATACTAGCACAGATACGCAGTATTTT; CDR3 protein: CASSEFYTSTDTQYF
D gene: TRBD2; V gene: TRBV5-4; J gene: TRBJ2-1; clone size: few; CDR3 DNA: TGTGCCAGCAGCTTGGGGGGACTAGGCTCGAATGAGCAGTTCTTC; CDR3 protein: CASSLGGLGSNEQFF
D gene: TRBD1; V gene: TRBV10-3; J gene: TRBJ1-6; clone size: -; CDR3 DNA: TGTGCCGCCCACGGCGGGGACAGAGGCTCACCCCTCCACTTT; CDR3 protein: CAAHGGDRGSPLHF
D gene: TRBD2; V gene: TRBV5-1; J gene: TRBJ2-3; clone size: few; CDR3 DNA: TGCGCCAGCAGCCTCGGGACTAGCGGAGATACGCAGTATTTT; CDR3 protein: CASSLGTSGDTQYF
D gene: -; V gene: TRBV23-1; J gene: TRBJ2-4; clone size: -; CDR3 DNA: TGCGCCAGCAGTCAACTGTTTTCAGCCAAGAGGGTTTTAGCCAAAAACATTCAGTACTTC; CDR3 protein: CASSQLFSAKRVLAKNIQYF
D gene: TRBD1; V gene: TRBV10-3; J gene: TRBJ1-2; clone size: -; CDR3 DNA: TGTGCCATCAGCAACAGGGGTGGCTACACCTTC; CDR3 protein: CAISNRGGYTF
D gene: TRBD1; V gene: TRBV28; J gene: TRBJ1-2; clone size: few; CDR3 DNA: TGTGCCAGCAGCCTTACAGGGGTTCGTGGCTACACCTTC; CDR3 protein: CASSLTGVRGYTF
D gene: -; V gene: TRBV10-2; J gene: TRBJ1-1; clone size: few; CDR3 DNA: TGCGCCAGCAGTTACCCGGGGAGGACTGAAGCTTTCTTT; CDR3 protein: CASSYPGRTEAFF
D gene: -; V gene: TRBV25-1; J gene: TRBJ1-2; clone size: -; CDR3 DNA: TGTGCCAGCAGTGGCGCGGGGGGAGCAGTCTATGGCTACACCTTC; CDR3 protein: CASSGAGGAVYGYTF
D gene: -; V gene: TRBV7-9; J gene: TRBJ2-1; clone size: few; CDR3 DNA: TGTGCCAGCAGCTTCGACTCCTATCTTTACAATGAGCAGTTCTTC; CDR3 protein: CASSFDSYLYNEQFF
D gene: TRBD2; V gene: TRBV28; J gene: TRBJ2-3; clone size: -; CDR3 DNA: TGTGCCAGCAGTTCCCTAGCGGGAAGGGGGCCAGATACGCAGTATTTT; CDR3 protein: CASSSLAGRGPDTQYF
D gene: TRBD1; V gene: TRBV10-3; J gene: TRBJ1-1; clone size: -; CDR3 DNA: TGTGCCACAGGACAGGTTTCCAACACTGAAGCTTTCTTT; CDR3 protein: CATGQVSNTEAFF
D gene: TRBD2; V gene: TRBV12-5; J gene: TRBJ2-5; clone size: once; CDR3 DNA: TGTGCTAGTGGCCGAGGGACTAGCTTGGAGACCCAGTACTTC; CDR3 protein: CASGRGTSLETQYF
D gene: TRBD2; V gene: TRBV7-2; J gene: TRBJ2-2; clone size: -; CDR3 DNA: TGTGCCACTAGGAGCGGGGGGGCAGGGGCCGGGGAGCTGTTTTTT; CDR3 protein: CATRSGGAGAGELFF
D gene: -; V gene: TRBV10-3; J gene: TRBJ2-7; clone size: -; CDR3 DNA: TGTGCCATCAGTGCTGGCGGGCCCCTGGACGAGCAGTACTTC; CDR3 protein: CAISAGGPLDEQYF
D gene: TRBD2; V gene: TRBV27; J gene: TRBJ2-1; clone size: -; CDR3 DNA: TGTGCCAGCAGTTTCCTACGACTAGCGGGTACCGCCCGACAGTTCTTC; CDR3 protein: CASSFLRLAGTARQFF
D gene: -; V gene: TRBV21-1; J gene: TRBJ1-1; clone size: -; CDR3 DNA: TGTGCCAGCAGCAAAGGCGAGTGGAACACTGAAGCTTTCTTT; CDR3 protein: CASSKGEWNTEAFF
D gene: -; V gene: TRBV4-1; J gene: TRBJ1-3; clone size: -; CDR3 DNA: TGCGCCAGCAGCCAATCCCACAGCGGAAACACCATATATTTT; CDR3 protein: CASSQSHSGNTIYF
D gene: -; V gene: TRBV6-6; J gene: TRBJ2-1; clone size: -; CDR3 DNA: TGTGCCAGCAGCAGAGGGGGGGGTGAGCAGTTCTTC; CDR3 protein: CASSRGGGEQFF
D gene: -; V gene: TRBV28; J gene: TRBJ2-5; clone size: -; CDR3 DNA: TGTGCCAGCATGGACCCCGGGAGGACCCAGTACTTC; CDR3 protein: CASMDPGRTQYF
D gene: -; V gene: TRBV7-9; J gene: TRBJ2-1; clone size: -; CDR3 DNA: TGTGCCAGCAGCCCGGTAGTTAGTAGTGGAGTCTTC; CDR3 protein: CASSPVVSSGVF
D gene: TRBD1; V gene: TRBV18; J gene: TRBJ1-5; clone size: few; CDR3 DNA: TGTGCCAGCTCGACAGGGACGGGGCAGCCCCAGCATTTT; CDR3 protein: CASSTGTGQPQHF
D gene: TRBD2; V gene: TRBV4-2; J gene: TRBJ2-2; clone size: -; CDR3 DNA: TGTGCCAGCAGCCCACTAGCGGGAGATACCGGGGAGCTGTTTTTT; CDR3 protein: CASSPLAGDTGELFF
D gene: -; V gene: TRBV7-2; J gene: TRBJ1-6; clone size: few; CDR3 DNA: TGTGCCAGCAGCGAACAGGGTTACCCTAATTCACCCCTCCACTTT; CDR3 protein: CASSEQGYPNSPLHF
D gene: -; V gene: TRBV4-3; J gene: TRBJ2-3; clone size: few; CDR3 DNA: TGCGCCAGCAGCCAAGATGCCAGATCCACAGATACGCAGTATTTT; CDR3 protein: CASSQDARSTDTQYF
D gene: -; V gene: TRBV11-2; J gene: TRBJ1-1; clone size: few; CDR3 DNA: TGTGCCAGCAGTCAGTGGCCAGGGAACACTGAAGCTTTCTTT; CDR3 protein: CASSQWPGNTEAFF
D gene: TRBD2; V gene: TRBV28; J gene: TRBJ2-1; clone size: -; CDR3 DNA: TGTGCCAGCAACAGCGGGGGATACAATGAGCAGTTCTTC; CDR3 protein: CASNSGGYNEQFF